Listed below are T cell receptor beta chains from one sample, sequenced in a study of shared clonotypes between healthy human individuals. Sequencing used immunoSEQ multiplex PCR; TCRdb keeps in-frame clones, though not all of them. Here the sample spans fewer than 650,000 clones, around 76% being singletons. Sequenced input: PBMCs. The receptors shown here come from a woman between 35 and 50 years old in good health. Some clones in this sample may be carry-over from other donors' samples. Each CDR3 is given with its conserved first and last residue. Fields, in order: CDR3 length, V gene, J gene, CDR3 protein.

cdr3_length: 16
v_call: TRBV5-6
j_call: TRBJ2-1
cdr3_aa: CASSRSGRQFDNEQFF

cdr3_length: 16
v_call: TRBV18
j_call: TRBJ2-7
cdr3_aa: CASSPAGTAGSYEQYF

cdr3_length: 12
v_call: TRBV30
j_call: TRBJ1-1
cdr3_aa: CAWSPYNTEAFF

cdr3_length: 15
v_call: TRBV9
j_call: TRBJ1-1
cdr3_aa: CASSVAVGGYTEAFF

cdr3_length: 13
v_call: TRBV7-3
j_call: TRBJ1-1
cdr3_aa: CASSRDSNTEAFF

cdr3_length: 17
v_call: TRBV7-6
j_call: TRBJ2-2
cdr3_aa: CASRLLATSGSSGELFF

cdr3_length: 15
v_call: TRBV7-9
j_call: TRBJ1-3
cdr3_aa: CASSLSPNSGNTIYF

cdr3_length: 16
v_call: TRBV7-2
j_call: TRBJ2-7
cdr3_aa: CASSLVGTGDPYEQYF

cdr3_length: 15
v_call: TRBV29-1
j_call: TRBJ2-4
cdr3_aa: CSDPRGRAYRNIQYF

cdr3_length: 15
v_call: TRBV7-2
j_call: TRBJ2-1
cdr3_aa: CASTWTSGRVDEQFF

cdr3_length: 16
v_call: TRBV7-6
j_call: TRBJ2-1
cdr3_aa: CASSSGGLAGVNEQFF

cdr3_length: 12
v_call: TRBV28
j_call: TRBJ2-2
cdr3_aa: CASMSGGGELFF

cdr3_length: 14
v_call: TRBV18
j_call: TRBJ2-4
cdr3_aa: CASSPGQPRNIQYF

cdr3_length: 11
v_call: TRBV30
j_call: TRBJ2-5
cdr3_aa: CAWRQGETQYF

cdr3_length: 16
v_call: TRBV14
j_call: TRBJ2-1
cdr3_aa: CASSPRVAVTVDEQFF

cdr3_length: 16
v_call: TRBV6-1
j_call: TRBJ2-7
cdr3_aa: CASSVTTGTASYEQYF

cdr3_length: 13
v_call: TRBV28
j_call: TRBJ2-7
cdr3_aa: CASSLGHSYEQYF

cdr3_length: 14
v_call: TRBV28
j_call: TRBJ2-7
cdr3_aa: CASSRWQGAFEQYF

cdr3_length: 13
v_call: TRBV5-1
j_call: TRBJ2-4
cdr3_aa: CASSLDQGNIQYF

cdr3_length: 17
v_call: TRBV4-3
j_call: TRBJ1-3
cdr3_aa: CASSQHNRGLYGNTIYF

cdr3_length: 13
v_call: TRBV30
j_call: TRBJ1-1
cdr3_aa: CAWSKGQNTEAFF

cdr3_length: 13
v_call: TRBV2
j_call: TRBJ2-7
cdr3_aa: CASGLAASYEQYF

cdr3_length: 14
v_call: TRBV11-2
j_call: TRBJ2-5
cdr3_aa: CASSQGQGRGTQYF

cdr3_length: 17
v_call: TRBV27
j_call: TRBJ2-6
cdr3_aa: CASSTRTALSGANVLTF

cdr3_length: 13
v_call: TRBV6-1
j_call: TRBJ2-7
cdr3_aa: CASRGQGRYEQYF

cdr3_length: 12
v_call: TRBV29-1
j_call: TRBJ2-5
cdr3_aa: CSTDSGYETQYF

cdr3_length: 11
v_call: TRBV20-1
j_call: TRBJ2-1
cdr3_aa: CSASSPSEQFF

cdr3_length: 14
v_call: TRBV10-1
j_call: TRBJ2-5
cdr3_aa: CASSLAGEGETQYF

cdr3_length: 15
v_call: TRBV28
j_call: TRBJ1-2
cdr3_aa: CASSVSTGGDYGYTF

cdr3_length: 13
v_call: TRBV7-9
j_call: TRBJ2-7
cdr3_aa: CASSQDRGNEQYF

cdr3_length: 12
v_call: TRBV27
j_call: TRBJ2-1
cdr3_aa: CATDFGWGEQFF

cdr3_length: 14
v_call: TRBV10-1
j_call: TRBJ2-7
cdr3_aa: CASSTGPPTYEQYF

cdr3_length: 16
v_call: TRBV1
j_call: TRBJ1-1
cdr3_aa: CTSSQDVGTMNTEAFF

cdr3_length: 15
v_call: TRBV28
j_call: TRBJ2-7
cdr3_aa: CASSFRASGRYEQYF

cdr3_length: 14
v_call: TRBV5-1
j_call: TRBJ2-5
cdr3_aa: CASSSQAPGMSQYF

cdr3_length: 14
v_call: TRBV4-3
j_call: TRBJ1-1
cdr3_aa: CASSQDSGRAGAFF

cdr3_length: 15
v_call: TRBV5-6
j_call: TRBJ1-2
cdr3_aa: CASSLGQGRNYGYTF

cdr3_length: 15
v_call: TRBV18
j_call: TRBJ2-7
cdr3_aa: CASSSSPVATYEQYF

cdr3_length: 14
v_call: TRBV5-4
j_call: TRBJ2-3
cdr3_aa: CASSLEGEGDTQYF

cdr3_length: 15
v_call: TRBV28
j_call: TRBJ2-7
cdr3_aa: CASSVPGQGTYEQYF

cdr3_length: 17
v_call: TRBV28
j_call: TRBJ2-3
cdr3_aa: CASSFLGQGRGTDTQYF